The sample holds a few counts of the clone carrying this T cell receptor beta chain. Its specificity is unknown. This entry is derived from a study of T-cell reconstitution after alpha-beta-depleted transplantation in children. Germline assignment: CDR1 SNHLY and CDR2 FYNNEI. Trimming took 5 bases from V and 2 from J; bases not matched to a gene: 6. The CDR3 runs 15 residues. General observations from the study: Diversity of TCRbeta at day 60 was high in some patients, arising from surviving recipient T cells and thymic progenitors. A year post-transplant, T-cell counts and diversity derived mostly from newly produced T cells. The origin of alpha-beta T cells about two months after transplant was reportedly several hundred expanded graft clones.

Unique molecular identifiers were incorporated into the prepared TCRbeta library. TCRdb analysed the PCR reads with MiXCR anew, one entry per CDR3 protein. This sample yields around 440,000 distinct CDR3 sequences, of which 8% to 11% are seen a single time; 2% belongs to the top ten. The TCR was taken from a child between 2 and 9 years old with inherited bone marrow failure, due to receive a stem cell transplant. J is TRBJ1-5 and V is TRBV2; 7 bases map to TRBD1. This specimen consisted of PBMCs, obtained before TCRalphabeta/CD19-depleted stem cell transplant. CDR3 residues: CASSSTGFGNQPQHF. The CDR3 nucleotides are TGTGCCAGCAGTTCGACAGGGTTTGGCAATCAGCCCCAGCATTTT.